This TCR beta chain was sequenced during a study of identical twins. This clonotype occurred a few times. Its antigen is still unknown. Points from the study as a whole: Where beta out-of-frame sequences were concerned, excess twin sharing was weaker.

Unique molecular identifiers were present on the cDNA, and a universal primer site came from template switching. TCRdb used MiXCR to reprocess the 5' RACE reads, holding one entry per CDR3 protein. Among about 340,000 distinct CDR3 sequences listed, approximately 8.8% were seen once. All donors were healthy, and all were Caucasian. After removal of 5 bases from V and 4 bases from J, the junction contained 5 bases not matched to a gene. The CDR3 contains 14 residues. The TCR was taken from a woman aged 45-59 years in good health. Material: naive T cells sorted from blood. The J gene is TRBJ1-3, the V gene TRBV12-3 or TRBV12-4, with 7 bases that match TRBD1. The CDR3 reads CASSKTGSGNTIYF. The CDR3 DNA reads TGTGCCAGCAGTAAGACAGGGAGCGGAAACACCATATATTTT.